The sequence of this TCR beta chain was determined in a study of identical twins. Points from the study as a whole: When twins shared out-of-frame alpha sequences, those sequences had excess low generation probability.

Only a few counts were recorded for this clonotype. Its antigen is as yet unknown. The authors used template switching to add a universal primer site and gave cDNA unique molecular identifiers. TCRdb reanalysed the 5' RACE reads using MiXCR and keeps one entry per CDR3 protein. The sample lists nearly 650,000 distinct CDR3 sequences, roughly 7.2% seen once, with roughly 1.6% in the top ten. Separately, the same data were catalogued under a study of yellow fever vaccine responses in identical twins.

The sample consisted of PBMCs. The receptor was derived from a woman aged 18-35 years in good health.

CDR3 nucleotide sequence: TGCGCCAGCAGCCGAGGGACAGGACAAGAGACCCAGTACTTC. Its translation: CASSRGTGQETQYF. This chain links TRBV4-1 with TRBJ2-5; 8 nucleotides match TRBD1. Germline values: CDR1 MGHRA, CDR2 YSYEKL. V shed 4 bases, J shed 2 bases, and the junction held 3 bases outside the gene matches. The CDR3 runs to 14 residues.